These 31 T cell receptor beta chains came from one sample sequenced in a study of beta chain features in type 1 diabetes. TCRB transcripts that were expressed got sequenced, as all of the isolated RNA had been reverse transcribed. Method: immunoSEQ multiplex PCR; TCRdb's copy keeps in-frame clones and lacks some. The sample contains 350,000 to 450,000 clones, roughly 16% of which appear only once. Input material: naive CD4+ T cells from blood. These receptors originate from a woman under 30 in good health.

The chain combines TRBV7-3 with TRBJ2-3; D gene ambiguous. The CDR3 runs 15 residues. Germline V CDR1 and CDR2: SGHTA, FQGTGA. V was pared by 5 bases and J by 1 base, with 13 bases between. CDR3 bases: TGTGCCAGCAGCCCCGAGTTCCTCCGCACAGATACGCAGTATTTT. Amino acid sequence: CASSPEFLRTDTQYF.

This chain connects TRBV5-1 to TRBJ2-1, with 12 nucleotides matching TRBD2. The length of the CDR3 is 16 residues. Unmatched junction bases numbered 8, after V lost 0 bases and J lost 10 bases. CDR1 SGHRS and CDR2 YFSETQ come from the germline V gene. The CDR3 loop is CASSLGGTSGRLEQFF. The CDR3 bases are TGCGCCAGCAGCTTGGGAGGGACTAGCGGGCGGTTGGAGCAGTTCTTC.

The chain has TRBV4-1 and TRBJ1-5; weak D call: TRBD1 (5 bases). Trimming took 1 base from V and 1 from J, leaving 17 bases between them. Looked up from germline, CDR1 is MGHRA and CDR2 is YSYEKL. The CDR3 contains 18 residues. CDR3 sequence: CASSQGFGGIVSNQPQHF. The CDR3 bases are TGCGCCAGCAGCCAAGGATTTGGGGGGATAGTGAGCAATCAGCCCCAGCATTTT.

This clone was recorded a few times. The chain is built from TRBV2 and TRBJ2-7, with TRBD2 matching over 16 bases. The CDR3 contains 16 residues. Germline assignment: CDR1 SNHLY and CDR2 FYNNEI. V dropped 6 bases and J dropped 0; count of bases not matched to a gene: 2. CDR3 loop: CASSGTSGRASYEQYF. CDR3 coding DNA: TGTGCCAGCAGCGGGACTAGCGGGAGGGCCTCCTACGAGCAGTACTTC.

The V and J genes are TRBV5-1 and TRBJ1-2, with D unresolved. There are 15 residues in the CDR3. Trimming stripped 0 bases from V and 5 bases from J, with 14 bases between. CDR1 and CDR2 (germline): SGHRS, YFSETQ. CDR3 nucleotide sequence: TGCGCCAGCAGCTTGGTGGAGCGGCGGGAGTATGGCTACACCTTC. Residues: CASSLVERREYGYTF.

The chain links TRBV14 to TRBJ2-5; maybe TRBD2 (6 bases). The CDR3 runs 12 residues. Trimming stripped 4 bases from V and 7 bases from J, with 10 bases between. Germline CDR1 and CDR2: SGHDN and FVKESK. The CDR3 loop reads CASSPGSGTQYF. For the CDR3, the DNA is TGTGCCAGCAGCCCCGGTAGCGGGACCCAGTACTTC.

The sample holds a few counts of this clone. The chain combines TRBV6-1 with TRBJ2-5; TRBD1 is a possible D gene (5 bases). Deletions cut 3 bases from V and 1 base from J, with 9 bases between. CDR3 size: 14 residues. Germline assignment: CDR1 MNHNS and CDR2 SASEGT. Here the CDR3 DNA reads TGTGCCAGCAGTGAGTCCAGGGCCCAAGAGACCCAGTACTTC. Its protein product is CASSESRAQETQYF.

This rearrangement joins TRBV30 to TRBJ2-5, with D uncertain. The germline CDR1 and CDR2 sequences are GTSNPN and SVGIG (reference sequence). The CDR3 totals 13 residues. V was pared by 3 bases and J by 1 base, with 9 bases between. The DNA of the CDR3 is TGTGCCTGGAGCCAGACTTTCCAAGAGACCCAGTACTTC. This gives the protein CAWSQTFQETQYF.

This clone was seen a few times. The rearrangement links TRBV27 to TRBJ1-5; TRBD1 matches at 9 bases. The CDR3 is 14 amino acids. Germline-derived CDR1 and CDR2 are MNHEY and SMNVEV (reference sequence). V was pared by 7 bases and J by 4 bases, with 5 bases of the junction left unmatched. CDR3 residues: CASTFDRGNQPQHF. CDR3 sequence (DNA): TGTGCCAGCACCTTTGACAGGGGGAATCAGCCCCAGCATTTT.

V usage is TRBV7-9 and J usage is TRBJ1-5; D perhaps matches TRBD1 (5 bases). This CDR3 spans 16 amino acids. The V end lost 4 bases, the J end lost 4 bases, and 17 bases lay between the germline ends. Germline V gene lookup returns CDR1 SEHNR and CDR2 FQNEAQ (reference sequence). The CDR3 nucleotides read TGTGCCAGCAGCTCCTACTCAGACAGTGGGAATCAGCCCCAGCATTTT. Amino acid sequence: CASSSYSDSGNQPQHF.

This clone has more than one count but fewer than ten. This sequence joins TRBV30 and TRBJ2-2; 8 bases fit TRBD2. Per the germline V gene, CDR1 is GTSNPN and CDR2 is SVGIG (reference sequence). The CDR3 runs to 15 residues. Losses at the gene ends were 3 bases for V and 4 bases for J; bases not matched to a gene: 7. In nucleotides, the CDR3 is TGTGCCTGGAGGAGACGGGAGGGTTTCACCGGGGAGCTGTTTTTT. It translates to CAWRRREGFTGELFF.

This clone was recorded a few times. V gene TRBV5-6 combines with J gene TRBJ1-5; 8 bases align to TRBD1. After removal of 0 bases from V and 2 bases from J, the junction contained 4 bases not matched to a gene. The CDR3 loop spans 16 amino acids. Germline V gene data show CDR1 as SGHDT and CDR2 as YYEEEE. The CDR3 bases are TGTGCCAGCAGCTTGGGCCCGGGACAGGGCAATCAGCCCCAGCATTTT. This sequence encodes CASSLGPGQGNQPQHF.

This clone turned up a few times. The rearrangement joins TRBV9 to TRBJ2-1; tentative D call: TRBD2 (5 bases). The CDR3 extends over 13 amino acids. Deletions cut 4 bases from V and 7 bases from J, with 12 bases between. Germline V lookup: CDR1 SGDLS, CDR2 YYNGEE. This CDR3 reads CASSPRTGNEQFF. For the CDR3, the DNA is TGTGCCAGCAGCCCCCGGACTGGAAATGAGCAGTTCTTC.

The chain links TRBV15 to TRBJ1-1, with a possible D match to TRBD1 (6 bases). Germline V CDR1 and CDR2: LNHNV, YYDKDF (reference sequence). The V and J ends lost 0 bases and 0 bases respectively, with 14 bases between them. The length of the CDR3 is 17 residues. The chain's CDR3 is CATSRDRVRGMNTEAFF. The CDR3 region has the DNA TGTGCCACCAGCAGAGATAGGGTAAGGGGGATGAACACTGAAGCTTTCTTT.

This clone occurred a few times. The chain links TRBV9 to TRBJ1-2; TRBD1 is a possible D gene (5 bases). CDR1 is SGDLS, CDR2 YYNGEE, per germline. This CDR3 is 13 amino acids long. Between the trimmed V and J ends, which lost 4 bases and 1 base, there was a span of 8 bases. For the CDR3, the DNA is TGTGCCAGCAGCTCACAGGTTAACTATGGCTACACCTTC. Protein sequence: CASSSQVNYGYTF.

This chain joins TRBV7-3 and TRBJ1-2, with 7 bases lining up with TRBD1. From germline, CDR1 is SGHTA and CDR2 FQGTGA. The V segment lost 5 bases and the J segment 10 bases; nucleotides outside the gene matches: 13. The CDR3 is 14 residues long. CDR3 protein: CASSPTHTDRIYTF. CDR3 in DNA: TGTGCCAGCAGCCCCACTCATACGGACAGGATCTACACCTTC.

V gene TRBV30 combines with J gene TRBJ2-1; 7 bases match TRBD1. The CDR3 contains 16 residues. V lost 0 bases, J lost 3 bases, and 8 bases stayed unmatched. Per the germline V gene, CDR1 is GTSNPN and CDR2 is SVGIG (reference sequence). In DNA form, the CDR3 reads TGTGCCTGGAGTGTACGGGAAAGGGGGCTCTACAATGAGCAGTTCTTC. This gives the protein CAWSVRERGLYNEQFF.

The CDR3 is CASSYPREGNTQYF. The CDR3 region has the DNA TGTGCCAGCAGTTACCCGAGAGAGGGAAATACGCAGTATTTT. V usage is TRBV6-5 and J usage is TRBJ2-3; tentative D call: TRBD2 (5 bases). This CDR3 region has 14 residues. The germline gives CDR1 MNHEY, CDR2 SVGAGI. Trimming took off 2 bases at V and 7 bases at J, with 13 bases between the two ends.

The chain carries TRBV7-2 and TRBJ1-4; D call uncertain. V lost 5 bases and J lost 8, with 18 bases in between. The germline V gene encodes CDR1 SGHTA and CDR2 FQGNSA. CDR3 length: 15 amino acids. The CDR3 is CASSQDGARREKLFF. The CDR3 nucleotides are TGTGCCAGCAGCCAAGACGGAGCCCGGAGGGAAAAACTGTTTTTT. The variable domain in full, completed from reference TRBV7-2 and TRBJ1-4, reads GAGVSQSPSNKVTEKGKDVELRCDPISGHTALYWYRQSLGQGLEFLIYFQGNSAPDKSGLPSDRFSAERTGGSVSTLTIQRTQQEDSAVYLCASSQDGARREKLFFGSGTQLSVL.

This clone was picked up a small number of times. The rearrangement joins TRBV27 to TRBJ1-1; the D gene is possibly TRBD1 (6 bases). Trimming took 4 bases from V and 0 from J, leaving 15 bases between them. In germline, CDR1 is MNHEY, CDR2 SMNVEV (reference sequence). The CDR3 loop spans 16 amino acids. CDR3 bases: TGTGCCAGCAGTTCCTCTCCGGGGGGCCTGAACACTGAAGCTTTCTTT. Protein product: CASSSSPGGLNTEAFF.

The V call is TRBV7-8, the J call TRBJ2-6; D might be TRBD1 (6 bases). The CDR3 covers 16 residues. Germline assignment: CDR1 SGHVS and CDR2 FQNEAQ. V lost 11 bases, J lost 2 bases, and 19 bases lay in between. The CDR3 is CAVRPGEIAGANVLTF. The CDR3 bases are TGTGCCGTCCGACCAGGGGAGATAGCTGGGGCCAACGTCCTGACTTTC.

The rearrangement links TRBV5-1 to TRBJ2-1, with unresolved D. From germline, CDR1 is SGHRS and CDR2 YFSETQ. V lost 2 bases and J lost 7, with 16 bases in between. There are 15 residues in the CDR3. The CDR3 reads CASSLTVAGPNEQFF. The CDR3 nucleotides read TGCGCCAGCAGCTTAACAGTGGCTGGGCCTAATGAGCAGTTCTTC.

Here the CDR3 DNA reads TGCAGCGTCCTCCGGGACAGGATCGGGTTTGAGTTCTTC. Protein product: CSVLRDRIGFEFF. V gene TRBV29-1 combines with J gene TRBJ2-1, with 8 bases aligning to TRBD1. The V gene's germline CDR1 is SQVTM and CDR2 ANQGSEA. The CDR3 totals 13 residues. J lost 14 bases, V lost 6 bases, and 15 bases had no gene match.

The chain couples TRBV13 to TRBJ1-2; TRBD1 might be the D (5 bases). The CDR3 extends over 15 amino acids. Germline CDR1 and CDR2: PRHDT and FYEKMQ (reference sequence). Deletions cut 6 bases from V and 6 bases from J, with 20 bases between. As DNA, the CDR3 is TGTGCCAGCAGGTATACCATCAGGGAAAGACATGGCTACACCTTC. Its translation is CASRYTIRERHGYTF.

DNA for the CDR3: TGTGCCAGCAGCTGGGGGACAGAGCAGTTCTTC. The encoded protein is CASSWGTEQFF. This chain connects TRBV7-3 to TRBJ2-1; possibly TRBD1 for D (6 bases). There are 11 residues in the CDR3. V was cut by 4 bases and J by 10 bases, with 8 bases left in between. From germline, CDR1 is SGHTA and CDR2 FQGTGA.

This chain connects TRBV28 to TRBJ2-7; possible D gene TRBD1, 6 bases. The CDR3 runs to 12 residues. Germline CDR1 reads MDHEN; CDR2 reads SYDVKM. V was cut by 4 bases and J by 6 bases, with 10 bases left in between. The CDR3 spells CASSSQGSEQYF. The CDR3 region has the DNA TGTGCCAGCAGTTCCCAGGGGTCCGAGCAGTACTTC.

V is TRBV2 and J is TRBJ2-7; 7 bases agree with TRBD1. The CDR3 totals 12 residues. Germline assignment: CDR1 SNHLY and CDR2 FYNNEI. Unmatched junction bases numbered 4, after V lost 5 bases and J lost 6 bases. Here the CDR3 reads CASSLTGFEQYF. Here the CDR3 DNA reads TGTGCCAGCAGTCTGACAGGGTTCGAGCAGTACTTC.

The V gene is TRBV7-2, the J gene TRBJ2-7, with D perhaps TRBD2 (6 bases). Trimming left V 5 bases short and J 3 bases short, with 17 bases between. The CDR3 runs to 15 residues. CDR1 and CDR2 (germline): SGHTA, FQGNSA. The CDR3 here is CASSPPGRGFYEQYF. CDR3 coding DNA: TGTGCCAGCAGCCCTCCCGGCCGGGGGTTCTACGAGCAGTACTTC.

The chain carries TRBV2 and TRBJ1-1; 9 bases agree with TRBD1. CDR1 is SNHLY, CDR2 FYNNEI, per germline. V was clipped by 6 bases and J by 2 bases; unmatched bases: 4. The CDR3 has 14 residues. Here the CDR3 DNA reads TGTGCCAGCAGGGGACAGGGAGGAAACACTGAAGCTTTCTTT. This sequence encodes CASRGQGGNTEAFF.

The chain employs TRBV29-1 and TRBJ2-3; TRBD2 matches 7 bases. The CDR3 spans 13 residues. The V segment lost 6 bases and the J segment 8 bases; nucleotides outside the gene matches: 11. The V gene's germline CDR1 is SQVTM and CDR2 ANQGSEA. The CDR3, as DNA: TGCAGCGTCCGACTCCGGGAGGTGGCTACGCAGTATTTT. Its protein is CSVRLREVATQYF.

This clone was observed a handful of times. The chain recombines TRBV7-9 with TRBJ2-2; 7 nucleotides match TRBD2. Trimming cost V 5 bases and J 1 base; bases outside gene matches: 1. CDR1 SEHNR and CDR2 FQNEAQ come from the germline V gene (reference sequence). The CDR3 has 14 amino acids. This CDR3 is CASSQRGNTGELFF. The CDR3 region has the DNA TGTGCCAGCAGCCAGCGGGGGAACACCGGGGAGCTGTTTTTT.